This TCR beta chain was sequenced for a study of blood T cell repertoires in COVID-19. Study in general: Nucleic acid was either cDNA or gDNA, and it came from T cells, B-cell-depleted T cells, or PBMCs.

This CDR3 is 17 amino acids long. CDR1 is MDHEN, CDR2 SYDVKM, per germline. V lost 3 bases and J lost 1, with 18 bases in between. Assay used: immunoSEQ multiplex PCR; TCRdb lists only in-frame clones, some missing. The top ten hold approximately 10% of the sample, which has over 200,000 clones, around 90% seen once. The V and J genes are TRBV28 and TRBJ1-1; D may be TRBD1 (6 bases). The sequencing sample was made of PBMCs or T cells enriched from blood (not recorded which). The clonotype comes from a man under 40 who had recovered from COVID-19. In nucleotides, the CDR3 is TGTGCCAGCAGTTTCCCACCAAGGGGGAATAAGAACACTGAAGCTTTCTTT. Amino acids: CASSFPPRGNKNTEAFF.